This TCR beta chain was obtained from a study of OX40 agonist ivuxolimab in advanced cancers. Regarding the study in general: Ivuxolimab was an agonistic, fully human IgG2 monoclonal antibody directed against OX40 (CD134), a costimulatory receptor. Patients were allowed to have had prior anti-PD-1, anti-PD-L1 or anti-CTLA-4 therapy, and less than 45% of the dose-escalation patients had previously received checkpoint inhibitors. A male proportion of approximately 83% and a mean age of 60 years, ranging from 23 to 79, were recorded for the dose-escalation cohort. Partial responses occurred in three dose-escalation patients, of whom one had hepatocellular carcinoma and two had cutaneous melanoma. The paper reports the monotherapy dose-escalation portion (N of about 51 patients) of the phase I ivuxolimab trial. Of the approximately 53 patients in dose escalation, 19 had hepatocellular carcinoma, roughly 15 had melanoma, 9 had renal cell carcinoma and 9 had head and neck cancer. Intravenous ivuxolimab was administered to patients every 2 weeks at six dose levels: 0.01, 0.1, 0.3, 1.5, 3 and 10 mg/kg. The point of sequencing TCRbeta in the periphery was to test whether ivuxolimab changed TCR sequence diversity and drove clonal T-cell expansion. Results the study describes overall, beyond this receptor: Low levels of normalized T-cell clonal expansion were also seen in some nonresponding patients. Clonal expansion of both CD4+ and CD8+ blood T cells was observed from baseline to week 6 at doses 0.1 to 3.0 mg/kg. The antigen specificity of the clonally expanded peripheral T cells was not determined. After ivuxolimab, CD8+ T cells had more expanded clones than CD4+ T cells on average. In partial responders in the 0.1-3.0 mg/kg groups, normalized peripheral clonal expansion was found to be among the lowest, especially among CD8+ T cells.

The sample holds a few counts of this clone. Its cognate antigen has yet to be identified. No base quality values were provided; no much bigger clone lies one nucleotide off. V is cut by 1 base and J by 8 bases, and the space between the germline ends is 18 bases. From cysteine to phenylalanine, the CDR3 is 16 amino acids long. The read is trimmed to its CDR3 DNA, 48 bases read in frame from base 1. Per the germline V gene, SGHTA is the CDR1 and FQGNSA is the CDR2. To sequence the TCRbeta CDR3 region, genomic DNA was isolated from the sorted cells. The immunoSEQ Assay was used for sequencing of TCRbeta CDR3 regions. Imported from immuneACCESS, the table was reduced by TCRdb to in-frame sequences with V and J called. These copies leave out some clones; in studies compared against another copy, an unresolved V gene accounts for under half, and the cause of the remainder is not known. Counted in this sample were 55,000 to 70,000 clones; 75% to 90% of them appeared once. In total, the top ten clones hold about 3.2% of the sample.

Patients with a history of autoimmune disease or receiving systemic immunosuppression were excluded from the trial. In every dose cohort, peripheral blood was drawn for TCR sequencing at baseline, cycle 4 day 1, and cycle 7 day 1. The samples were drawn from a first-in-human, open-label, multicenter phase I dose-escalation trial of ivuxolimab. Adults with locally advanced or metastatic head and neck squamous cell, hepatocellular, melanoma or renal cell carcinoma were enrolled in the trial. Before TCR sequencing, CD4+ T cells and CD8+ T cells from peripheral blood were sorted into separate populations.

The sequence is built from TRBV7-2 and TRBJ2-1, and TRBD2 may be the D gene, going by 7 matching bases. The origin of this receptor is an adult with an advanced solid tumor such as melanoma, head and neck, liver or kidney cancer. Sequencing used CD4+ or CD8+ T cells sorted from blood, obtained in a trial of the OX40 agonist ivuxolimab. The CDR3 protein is CASSLGLIRGGDEQFF. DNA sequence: TGTGCCAGCAGCTTAGGATTGATTAGGGGGGGTGATGAGCAGTTCTTC. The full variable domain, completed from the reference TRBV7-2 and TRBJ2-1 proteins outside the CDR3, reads GAGVSQSPSNKVTEKGKDVELRCDPISGHTALYWYRQSLGQGLEFLIYFQGNSAPDKSGLPSDRFSAERTGGSVSTLTIQRTQQEDSAVYLCASSLGLIRGGDEQFFGPGTRLTVL.